Listed here are 12 T cell receptor beta chains from one sample, sequenced in a study of shared T cell receptors in the human thymus. Only in-frame clones appear in the TCRdb table, and some are missing; sequencing was by immunoSEQ multiplex PCR. The data hold some 660,000 clones, with around 87% observed a single time. In addition, the sample was reused for a study of human thymus T cells.

The sequenced material came from thymocytes. These TCRs come from a boy younger than two with a congenital heart defect.

The rearrangement uses TRBV7-9 and TRBJ2-3; D perhaps matches TRBD2 (6 bases). CDR1 SEHNR and CDR2 FQNEAQ come from the germline V gene (reference sequence). CDR3 length equals 16 residues. Trimming shortened V by 7 bases and J by 0 bases, and 17 bases separated the two germline ends. CDR3: CASNFPTRPSTDTQYF. Here the CDR3 DNA reads TGTGCCAGCAACTTTCCGACTAGACCTAGCACAGATACGCAGTATTTT.

V and J are TRBV27 and TRBJ1-1; weak D call: TRBD1 (5 bases). V lost 7 bases to trimming and J lost 6 bases, with 15 bases between them. Germline values: CDR1 MNHEY, CDR2 SMNVEV (reference sequence). The CDR3 length is 13 residues. In DNA form, the CDR3 reads TGTGCCAGCACCCCCCCAGGAGGGGCTGAAGCTTTCTTT. It is translated as CASTPPGGAEAFF.

The chain recombines TRBV4-2 with TRBJ2-3; no clear D gene. Trimming stripped 0 bases from V and 5 bases from J, with 18 bases between. The CDR3 covers 17 residues. Germline loops: CDR1 LGHNA, CDR2 YNFKEQ. The CDR3 DNA is TGTGCCAGCAGCCAAGATTTTCAATCAACGCCAGGAGATACGCAGTATTTT. Protein sequence: CASSQDFQSTPGDTQYF.

The V gene is TRBV4-3, the J gene TRBJ1-2, with TRBD1 identical over 8 bases. The CDR3 extends over 15 amino acids. In germline, CDR1 is LGHNA, CDR2 YSLEER. The J segment lost 8 bases and the V segment lost 1 base, leaving 9 bases of the junction unmatched. The CDR3 DNA reads as TGCGCCAGCAGCCAAGCTGCCGCAGGGGGCGAGGGCTACACCTTC. Protein sequence: CASSQAAAGGEGYTF.

The chain couples TRBV27 to TRBJ1-5, with 8 bases identical to TRBD1. Germline values: CDR1 MNHEY, CDR2 SMNVEV (reference sequence). The trim removed 5 bases at V and 7 bases at J, leaving 4 bases unmatched. The CDR3 contains 13 residues. The CDR3 bases are TGTGCCAGCAGTCTCAGGGGGCAGCAGCCCCAGCATTTT. Protein sequence: CASSLRGQQPQHF.

This clone has more than one count but fewer than ten. The chain carries TRBV5-4 and TRBJ2-1; 16 bases match TRBD2. The germline V gene encodes CDR1 SGHNT and CDR2 YYREEE (reference sequence). This CDR3 has 19 residues. With V trimmed by 4 bases and J by 5 bases, 12 bases remained unmatched. The CDR3 here is CASSAPRGLAGGGHNEQFF. CDR3 in DNA: TGTGCCAGCAGCGCCCCTAGGGGACTAGCGGGAGGGGGTCACAATGAGCAGTTCTTC.

This clone appeared once. The chain is built from TRBV25-1 and TRBJ2-7; 16 nucleotides line up with TRBD2. V lost 7 bases to trimming and J lost 12 bases; unmatched junction nucleotides: 15. This CDR3 is built from 16 residues. Germline loops: CDR1 MGHDK, CDR2 SYGVNS. The DNA of the CDR3 is TGTGCCAGCAACGAAAATCAACCCGGGACTAGCGGGAGGGTGTACTTC. It specifies CASNENQPGTSGRVYF.

The chain employs TRBV5-4 and TRBJ2-1, with 12 bases lining up with TRBD2. The CDR3 spans 18 residues. With 0 bases clipped from V and 5 bases from J, the junction kept 9 bases outside the gene matches. The germline V gene encodes CDR1 SGHNT and CDR2 YYREEE (reference sequence). The CDR3 loop is CASSLDTTTSGRNNEQFF. CDR3 in DNA: TGTGCCAGCAGCTTGGATACGACTACTAGCGGGAGGAACAATGAGCAGTTCTTC.

The chain recombines TRBV19 with TRBJ1-5, with 8 bases that match TRBD1. This CDR3 has 19 residues. Germline V gene lookup returns CDR1 LNHDA and CDR2 SQIVND (reference sequence). The V segment lost 5 bases and the J segment 2 bases; nucleotides outside the gene matches: 17. The CDR3 is CASSPHRDRWKDGNQPQHF. The CDR3 nucleotides read TGTGCCAGTAGTCCCCACCGGGACAGGTGGAAAGATGGCAATCAGCCCCAGCATTTT.

The V gene is TRBV7-2, the J gene TRBJ2-1; possible D gene TRBD1, 5 bases. Germline V gene lookup returns CDR1 SGHTA and CDR2 FQGNSA. The CDR3 runs 14 residues. V shed 3 bases and J shed 8 bases, with 14 bases lying between them. CDR3: CASSFRFQGYEQFF. The CDR3 bases are TGTGCCAGCAGCTTCCGATTTCAGGGTTATGAGCAGTTCTTC.

This rearrangement joins TRBV10-1 to TRBJ2-2; D is perhaps TRBD2 (6 bases). Germline V gene sequence: CDR1 WNHNN, CDR2 SYGVQD (reference sequence). The CDR3 has 17 amino acids. V lost 2 bases to trimming and J lost 1 base, with 14 bases between them. In nucleotides, the CDR3 is TGCGCCAGCAGTGAGGAGCGGGCGAAAAAGAACACCGGGGAGCTGTTTTTT. Translating gives CASSEERAKKNTGELFF.

The rearrangement joins TRBV4-1 to TRBJ1-5; possibly TRBD1 for D (5 bases). Germline assignment: CDR1 MGHRA and CDR2 YSYEKL. Trimming stripped 0 bases from V and 4 bases from J, with 10 bases between. The CDR3 has 15 residues. The CDR3 bases are TGCGCCAGCAGCCAAGAGGGGGGAAGAAATCAGCCCCAGCATTTT. Its protein product is CASSQEGGRNQPQHF.